This TCR beta chain was sequenced during a study of blood T cell repertoires in COVID-19. Study overall: From T cells, B-cell-depleted T cells, or PBMCs came the material, which was cDNA or gDNA.

Repertoires were generated with immunoSEQ multiplex PCR, while TCRdb's copy carries only in-frame clones and drops some. The repertoire holds more than 200,000 clones, with approximately 84% as singletons. Germline V gene sequence: CDR1 GTSNPN, CDR2 SVGIG (reference sequence). This CDR3 is 14 amino acids long. V was clipped by 6 bases and J by 7 bases, with 22 bases between them. In Seattle, patients joined the study during active infection and were tracked longitudinally. V is TRBV30 and J is TRBJ2-7, with D possibly being TRBD2 (7 bases). This TCR came from a man aged 50-60 years with COVID-19, enrolled during active disease. The sample consisted of peripheral blood. In nucleotides, the CDR3 is TGTGCCTGCCTTCCCCGGGGGGCGTTGGGGGAGCAGTACTTC. Encoded protein: CACLPRGALGEQYF.